The 15 T cell receptor beta chains in this list originate from one sample, sequenced in a study of blood T cell repertoires in COVID-19. Sequencing used immunoSEQ multiplex PCR; TCRdb keeps in-frame clones, though not all of them. The repertoire holds around 50,000 clones, with about nine tenths as singletons. What was sequenced was peripheral blood. These receptors were taken from a man in his sixties or seventies with acute or convalescent COVID-19.

The chain links TRBV6-1 to TRBJ2-1, with 13 bases that match TRBD2. J was trimmed by 7 bases and V by 2 bases; bases with no gene match: 14. The CDR3 totals 19 residues. Germline V lookup: CDR1 MNHNS, CDR2 SASEGT. DNA for the CDR3: TGTGCCAGCAGTGAAATAAGAGGGCGAACTAGCGGGGGGGCAAATGAGCAGTTCTTC. It specifies CASSEIRGRTSGGANEQFF.

The chain recombines TRBV30 with TRBJ1-2; 7 bases fit TRBD1. The CDR3 has 16 residues. Germline V gene data show CDR1 as GTSNPN and CDR2 as SVGIG (reference sequence). The ends lost 2 bases at V and 4 bases at J; junction bases unmatched: 13. CDR3 DNA sequence: TGTGCCTGGAGTACTGGGACAGCGAGAGGCGTCTATGGCTACACCTTC. This sequence encodes CAWSTGTARGVYGYTF.

The genes are TRBV19 and TRBJ2-6; TRBD1 matches at 7 bases. V lost 5 bases to trimming and J lost 0 bases; unmatched junction nucleotides: 10. Germline CDR1 reads LNHDA; CDR2 reads SQIVND (reference sequence). This CDR3 contains 18 residues. Here the CDR3 reads CASSPLPGQTSGANVLTF. CDR3 DNA: TGTGCCAGTAGTCCTCTCCCGGGACAGACCTCTGGGGCCAACGTCCTGACTTTC.

This chain links TRBV7-9 with TRBJ1-2; the match to TRBD1 covers 7 bases. This CDR3 contains 15 residues. Unmatched junction bases numbered 10, after V lost 5 bases and J lost 4 bases. Germline V gene data show CDR1 as SEHNR and CDR2 as FQNEAQ (reference sequence). CDR3 in DNA: TGTGCCAGCAGCAATAGGTCGGACAGGCGCTATGGCTACACCTTC. Encoded protein: CASSNRSDRRYGYTF.

This clone has only one observation. The chain has TRBV24-1 and TRBJ2-3; D unclear. CDR3 size: 13 residues. Germline lookup yields CDR1 KGHDR and CDR2 SFDVKD. With 6 bases removed from V and 0 bases from J, the gap between germline ends came to 6 bases. This chain's CDR3 is CATSQTSTDTQYF. The CDR3 DNA follows: TGTGCCACCAGTCAAACTAGCACAGATACGCAGTATTTT.

This sequence joins TRBV4-3 and TRBJ2-7; D uncertain. The V and J ends lost 0 bases and 1 base respectively, with 4 bases between them. This CDR3 comprises 13 residues. Germline V gives CDR1 LGHNA, CDR2 YSLEER. CDR3 DNA: TGCGCCAGCAGCCAAGAGAGGTCCTACGAGCAGTACTTC. Translated: CASSQERSYEQYF.

This clone was detected only once. The chain carries TRBV19 and TRBJ1-1; D possibly corresponds to TRBD1 (5 bases). Trimming cost V 4 bases and J 0 bases, with 24 bases left between them. Germline CDR1 reads LNHDA; CDR2 reads SQIVND (reference sequence). This CDR3 is 19 amino acids long. Here the CDR3 reads CASSNHPRVELALNTEAFF. The CDR3 DNA is TGTGCCAGTAGTAATCACCCCAGGGTTGAGTTGGCGTTGAACACTGAAGCTTTCTTT.

The chain combines TRBV2 with TRBJ2-3; 9 nucleotides agree with TRBD2. The CDR3 consists of 15 residues. The germline gives CDR1 SNHLY, CDR2 FYNNEI. V was pared by 1 base and J by 4 bases, with 3 bases of the junction left unmatched. The CDR3 loop is CASSEGGGASDTQYF. CDR3 nucleotides: TGTGCCAGCAGTGAAGGCGGGGGGGCCTCAGATACGCAGTATTTT.

The chain links TRBV18 to TRBJ2-3; 10 bases match TRBD2. J gave up 2 bases and V 2 bases, and 10 bases lay outside the gene matches. In germline, CDR1 is KGHSH, CDR2 LQKENI. The CDR3 length is 18 residues. The CDR3 reads CASSPFKTSGEITDTQYF. The CDR3 nucleotides read TGTGCCAGCTCACCATTTAAAACTAGCGGGGAGATCACAGATACGCAGTATTTT. Full variable domain (remainder filled in from reference TRBV18 and TRBJ2-3): NAGVMQNPRHLVRRRGQEARLRCSPMKGHSHVYWYRQLPEEGLKFMVYLQKENIIDESGMPKERFSAEFPKEGPSILRIQQVVRGDSAAYFCASSPFKTSGEITDTQYFGPGTRLTVL.

CDR3 region: CASSFKAPTGVNFGEQFF. The CDR3 DNA follows: TGTGCCAGCAGTTTTAAAGCCCCGACAGGGGTAAATTTCGGTGAGCAGTTCTTC. The genes are TRBV28 and TRBJ2-1, with 8 bases fitting TRBD1. This CDR3 comprises 18 residues. The J segment lost 9 bases and the V segment lost 3 bases, leaving 19 bases of the junction unmatched. Germline CDR1 MDHEN, CDR2 SYDVKM.

This clone was detected only a few times. The J gene is TRBJ1-6, the V gene TRBV7-2; D is possibly TRBD1 (6 bases). Looked up from germline, CDR1 is SGHTA and CDR2 is FQGNSA. The V end lost 6 bases, the J end lost 10 bases, and 19 bases lay between the germline ends. This CDR3 is 15 amino acids long. In DNA, the CDR3 is TGTGCCAGCAGGGACTGGGGGGGGGCAAGGTCACCCCTCCACTTT. Translation gives CASRDWGGARSPLHF.

Notes on this clone: Relative to the germline gene, one junction end is altered; a read error may explain this. The V call is TRBV7-2, the J call TRBJ2-2; TRBD2 matches at 12 bases. The CDR3 length is 16 residues. CDR1 is SGHTA and CDR2 is FQGNSA in the germline V gene. CDR3 sequence: CASSLAGGLSTGELFF. In DNA, the CDR3 is TGTGCCAGCAGCCTAGCGGGGGGGCTCAGCACCGGGGAGCTGTTTTTT.

Only one count was recorded for this clone. The V gene is TRBV19, the J gene TRBJ1-2; D is unresolved. Trimming took 3 bases from V and 0 from J, leaving 17 bases between them. The CDR3 extends over 17 amino acids. Germline loops: CDR1 LNHDA, CDR2 SQIVND (reference sequence). The CDR3 loop is CASSIMGAGKTNYGYTF. As DNA, the CDR3 is TGTGCCAGTAGTATTATGGGCGCGGGGAAGACTAACTATGGCTACACCTTC. Full variable domain (missing parts from reference TRBV19 and TRBJ1-2): DGGITQSPKYLFRKEGQNVTLSCEQNLNHDAMYWYRQDPGQGLRLIYYSQIVNDFQKGDIAEGYSVSREKKESFPLTVTSAQKNPTAFYLCASSIMGAGKTNYGYTFGSGTRLTVV.

This clone was detected only once. This sequence joins TRBV7-9 and TRBJ2-3; TRBD1 aligns across 7 bases. J was trimmed by 6 bases and V by 5 bases; bases with no gene match: 2. Germline CDR1 reads SEHNR; CDR2 reads FQNEAQ (reference sequence). This CDR3 region has 12 residues. The CDR3 region has the DNA TGTGCCAGCAGCCTGGACAGGGATACGCAGTATTTT. This codes for CASSLDRDTQYF.

The chain carries TRBV7-9 and TRBJ2-7; D gene unclear. V lost 1 base and J 3 bases, leaving 7 bases between the germline ends. Germline-derived CDR1 and CDR2 are SEHNR and FQNEAQ (reference sequence). The CDR3 is made up of 13 amino acids. The CDR3 sequence is CASSLEAGYEQYF. The CDR3 bases are TGTGCCAGCAGCTTAGAAGCCGGCTACGAGCAGTACTTC. Together with reference TRBV7-9 and TRBJ2-7, the CDR3 gives the full variable domain: DTGVSQNPRHKITKRGQNVTFRCDPISEHNRLYWYRQTLGQGPEFLTYFQNEAQLEKSRLLSDRFSAERPKGSFSTLEIQRTEQGDSAMYLCASSLEAGYEQYFGPGTRLTVT.